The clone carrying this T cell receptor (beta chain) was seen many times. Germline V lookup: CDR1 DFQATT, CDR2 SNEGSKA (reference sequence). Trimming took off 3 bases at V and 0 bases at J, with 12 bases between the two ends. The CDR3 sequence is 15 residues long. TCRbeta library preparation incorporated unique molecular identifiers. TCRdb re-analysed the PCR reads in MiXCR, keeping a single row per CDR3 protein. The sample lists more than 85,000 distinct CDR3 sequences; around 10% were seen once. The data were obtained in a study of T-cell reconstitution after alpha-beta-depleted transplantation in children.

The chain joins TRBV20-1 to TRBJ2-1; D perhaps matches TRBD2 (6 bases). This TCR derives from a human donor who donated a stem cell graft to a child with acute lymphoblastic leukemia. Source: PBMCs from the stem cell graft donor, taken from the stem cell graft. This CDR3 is CSASGSQSSYNEQFF. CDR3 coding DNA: TGCAGTGCTAGCGGGAGCCAAAGCTCCTACAATGAGCAGTTCTTC.